The 18 T cell receptor beta chains given below trace back to one sample, sequenced in a study of CD8 T cells in ankylosing spondylitis. In TCRdb, the 5' RACE reads were re-called with MiXCR into one record per CDR3 protein. The sample lists 250,000 or so distinct CDR3 sequences; roughly a tenth were seen once. The sequenced sample was blood, either unsorted or a sorted T cell fraction (not recorded which). The receptors originated from a male donor with ankylosing spondylitis or in good health (not recorded which).

This clonotype has only a few counts. The rearrangement joins TRBV18 to TRBJ1-1; a possible D gene is TRBD1 (5 bases). CDR1 and CDR2 (germline): KGHSH, LQKENI. Trimming took off 6 bases at V and 0 bases at J, with 20 bases between the two ends. The CDR3 is 17 amino acids. Here the CDR3 reads CASSMTVAGSMNTEAFF. In DNA, the CDR3 is TGTGCCAGCTCGATGACAGTGGCAGGGTCTATGAACACTGAAGCTTTCTTT.

This clonotype was seen repeatedly, ten times or more. Written as DNA, the CDR3 is TGTGCCAGCAGCCCAGGGACACCTAACAATGAGCAGTTCTTC. The encoded protein is CASSPGTPNNEQFF. The V gene is TRBV11-2, the J gene TRBJ2-1, with a possible D match to TRBD1 (6 bases). The germline V gene encodes CDR1 SGHAT and CDR2 FQNNGV. V was clipped by 5 bases and J by 5 bases, with 13 bases between them. The CDR3 runs to 14 residues.

This chain joins TRBV4-1 and TRBJ1-5; D is uncertain. CDR1 is MGHRA and CDR2 is YSYEKL in the germline V gene. V lost 0 bases, J lost 1 base, and 19 bases lay in between. The CDR3 length is 19 residues. DNA of the CDR3: TGCGCCAGCAGCCAAGATCCGAGTTTGTCGATGGGGAGCAATCAGCCCCAGCATTTT. Translating it yields CASSQDPSLSMGSNQPQHF.

This clonotype was found many times. The chain is built from TRBV11-2 and TRBJ1-3; 7 nucleotides align to TRBD1. This CDR3 has 15 residues. Per germline, CDR1 SGHAT and CDR2 FQNNGV. The V and J ends lost 2 bases and 7 bases, in that order; junction bases with no gene match: 8. The CDR3 loop reads CASSLTRDRGNTIYF. The CDR3 DNA reads as TGTGCCAGCAGCTTAACCCGGGACAGAGGGAACACCATATATTTT.

V usage is TRBV6-5 and J usage is TRBJ2-4; D possibly matches TRBD1 or TRBD2 (5 bases each). The CDR3 runs 14 residues. Germline CDR1 and CDR2: MNHEY and SVGAGI. The V end was cut by 0 bases, the J end by 8 bases, with 11 bases between. Written as DNA, the CDR3 is TGTGCCAGCAGTTACTCTGGGACCCCACACATTCAGTACTTC. Translation gives CASSYSGTPHIQYF.

This clonotype was counted ten times or more. The chain recombines TRBV6-2 or TRBV6-3 with TRBJ1-5; D is uncertain. V lost 7 bases and J 3 bases, leaving 16 bases between the germline ends. The CDR3 is 15 amino acids. Germline V lookup: CDR1 MNHEY, CDR2 SVGEGT. Here the CDR3 reads CASTQRYSPNQPQHF. The CDR3 nucleotides read TGTGCCAGCACCCAACGGTATTCCCCCAATCAGCCCCAGCATTTT.

This clonotype was seen ten or more times. As DNA, the CDR3 is TGCGCCAGCAGCCTGCCGGGACCCCAACCCTACGAGCAGTACTTC. Its protein product is CASSLPGPQPYEQYF. The chain is built from TRBV5-1 and TRBJ2-7; D might be TRBD1 or TRBD2, each matching 5 bases. The CDR3 runs 15 residues. Looked up from germline, CDR1 is SGHRS and CDR2 is YFSETQ. V was shortened by 4 bases and J by 2 bases, with 16 bases between the two germline ends.

This clonotype showed up many times. This sequence joins TRBV9 and TRBJ2-3, with a tentative D call TRBD2 (5 bases). V dropped 1 base and J dropped 8 bases, with 14 bases sitting between them. This CDR3 is 14 amino acids long. Germline V gene sequence: CDR1 SGDLS, CDR2 YYNGEE. CDR3 protein: CASSVRWESGTQYF. For the CDR3, the DNA is TGTGCCAGCAGCGTAAGGTGGGAGAGCGGTACGCAGTATTTT.

This clonotype was counted many times. V and J are TRBV20-1 and TRBJ1-1; D uncertain. V gave up 6 bases and J gave up 6 bases, with 8 bases separating them. The CDR3 totals 10 residues. CDR1 is DFQATT, CDR2 SNEGSKA, per germline (reference sequence). The CDR3 loop reads CSAEKPEAFF. The CDR3 region has the DNA TGCAGTGCCGAGAAACCTGAAGCTTTCTTT.

This clonotype occurred many times. The chain has TRBV12-3 or TRBV12-4 and TRBJ1-1; no clear D. V was cut by 5 bases and J by 0 bases, with 7 bases left in between. The CDR3 extends over 13 amino acids. CDR3 loop: CASSPNLNTEAFF. The DNA of the CDR3 is TGTGCCAGCAGTCCGAATTTGAACACTGAAGCTTTCTTT.

The rearrangement uses TRBV27 and TRBJ2-7; no reliable D call. The V gene lost 5 bases and the J gene lost 5 bases, with 13 bases spanning the gap. CDR3 length: 13 amino acids. Per germline, CDR1 MNHEY and CDR2 SMNVEV (reference sequence). CDR3 amino acids: CASSPYDIHEQYF. CDR3 DNA sequence: TGTGCCAGCAGTCCTTACGACATCCACGAGCAGTACTTC.

This clonotype has just a few counts. This chain uses TRBV24-1 with TRBJ2-2, with 9 bases fitting TRBD1. This CDR3 spans 14 amino acids. CDR1 is KGHDR, CDR2 SFDVKD, per germline. Unmatched junction bases numbered 5, after V lost 9 bases and J lost 4 bases. CDR3 sequence: CATSSTGGTGELFF. CDR3 nucleotides: TGTGCCACCTCCTCGACAGGGGGCACCGGGGAGCTGTTTTTT.

J is TRBJ1-1 and V is TRBV7-8; 7 bases are a match to TRBD1. This CDR3 has 14 residues. From germline, CDR1 is SGHVS and CDR2 FQNEAQ. Germline trimming cut 7 bases from V and 8 bases from J; bases unmatched to any gene: 13. The CDR3 coding sequence is TGTGCCAGCACCCGCAGGGGGGGGGAAAGAGAAGCTTTCTTT. Residues: CASTRRGGEREAFF. The variable domain in full, with the rest retrieved from reference TRBV7-8 and TRBJ1-1, is GAGVSQSPRYKVAKRGQDVALRCDPISGHVSLFWYQQALGQGPEFLTYFQNEAQLDKSGLPSDRFFAERPEGSVSTLKIQRTQQEDSAVYLCASTRRGGEREAFFGQGTRLTVV.

In its sample, this clonotype was seen many times. The chain recombines TRBV7-2 with TRBJ2-3; TRBD2 might be the D (5 bases). There are 15 residues in the CDR3. Germline CDR1 and CDR2: SGHTA and FQGNSA. Between the trimmed V and J ends, which lost 1 base and 0 bases, there was a span of 8 bases. The CDR3 spells CASSLVTTSTDTQYF. The CDR3 DNA is TGTGCCAGCAGCTTAGTGACTACTAGCACAGATACGCAGTATTTT.

This clonotype was detected only a few times. This chain connects TRBV11-2 to TRBJ2-3; 8 bases map to TRBD2. Germline trimming cut 5 bases from V and 0 bases from J; bases unmatched to any gene: 4. Germline V gene data show CDR1 as SGHAT and CDR2 as FQNNGV. CDR3 length equals 15 residues. The CDR3 DNA reads TGTGCCAGCAGCACCGGACTAGCTAGCACAGATACGCAGTATTTT. It codes for CASSTGLASTDTQYF.

The rearrangement uses TRBV5-1 and TRBJ1-1; D call uncertain. The CDR3 length is 14 residues. V lost 3 bases to trimming and J lost 4 bases, with 13 bases between them. Germline CDR1 and CDR2: SGHRS and YFSETQ. The CDR3 sequence: CASSSGGMGTEAFF. The CDR3 bases are TGCGCCAGCAGCTCGGGAGGGATGGGCACTGAAGCTTTCTTT.

This clonotype was observed at least ten times. The gene calls are TRBV20-1 and TRBJ2-1, with TRBD2 matching over 12 bases. The length of the CDR3 is 15 residues. V lost 4 bases, J lost 9 bases, and 10 bases stayed unmatched. Germline CDR1 and CDR2: DFQATT and SNEGSKA (reference sequence). The CDR3 DNA follows: TGCAGTGCTACCTCGACTAGCGGGAGTTTCCGTGAGCAGTTCTTC. Protein product: CSATSTSGSFREQFF.

The chain carries TRBV12-3 or TRBV12-4 and TRBJ2-3, with a tentative D call TRBD2 (5 bases). Trimming shortened V by 8 bases and J by 2 bases, and 17 bases separated the two germline ends. The CDR3 has 15 amino acids. The CDR3 sequence is CASSPRGYLTDTQYF. CDR3 bases: TGTGCCAGCTCCCCTCGAGGGTATCTCACAGATACGCAGTATTTT.